This paragraph covers one TCR beta chain sequence. CDR1 and CDR2 (germline): SGHNT, YYREEE (reference sequence). Trimming left V 1 base short and J 1 base short, with 8 bases between. This CDR3 is built from 14 residues. The protocol was immunoSEQ multiplex PCR, while the TCRdb copy is restricted to in-frame clones and leaves out a portion. The data show some 77,000 clones, 70% to 90% seen once. This sample is part of a study of T cell changes during pregnancy in multiple sclerosis. V gene TRBV5-4 combines with J gene TRBJ1-1, with D unresolved. This sample comprised peripheral blood, obtained before pregnancy. The receptor's source is a female donor with multiple sclerosis, enrolled in a pregnancy study. CDR3 coding DNA: TGTGCCAGCAGCTTGAAGACGGGGAACACTGAAGCTTTCTTT. It encodes CASSLKTGNTEAFF.